This T cell receptor (beta chain) came from a study of beta chain features in type 1 diabetes. Whole-study findings and limits: Relative to healthy donors, patients appeared to have naive, central memory and Treg TCRB repertoires that were more similar. Cells with high TCR expression could be over-represented by cDNA sequencing.

This clone was seen a few times. The target antigen is unknown. A heparinised blood draw that averaged about 0.11 L was obtained once from each donor. CD45RO/CCR7/CD25/CD127/CD95/CD27 separated CD4+ naive, central memory, regulatory and stem cell-like memory cells by sorting. Reverse transcribing all isolated RNA meant expressed TCRB transcripts were sequenced. TCRdb's table, derived via immunoSEQ multiplex PCR, lists solely in-frame clones and lacks some. The profile covers roughly 400,000 clones, with over 11% appearing a single time and roughly 0.04% taken by the ten largest. The sample consisted of naive CD4+ T cells from blood. This sequence was found in a young man in good health.

CDR3: CASSPEFSYGYTF. For the CDR3, the DNA is TGTGCCAGCAGTCCAGAGTTTTCATATGGCTACACCTTC. The J gene is TRBJ1-2, the V gene TRBV14; D is unresolved. CDR3 length equals 13 residues. In germline, CDR1 is SGHDN, CDR2 FVKESK. Trimming took 6 bases from V and 5 from J, leaving 13 bases between them. The full variable domain, in which reference TRBV14 and TRBJ1-2 provide the parts outside the CDR3, is EAGVTQFPSHSVIEKGQTVTLRCDPISGHDNLYWYRRVMGKEIKFLLHFVKESKQDESGMPNNRFLAERTGGTYSTLKVQPAELEDSGVYFCASSPEFSYGYTFGSGTRLTVV.